These T cell receptor beta chains were read from a single sample in a study of blood T cell repertoires in COVID-19. The protocol was immunoSEQ multiplex PCR, while the TCRdb copy is restricted to in-frame clones and leaves out a portion. The data contain over 300,000 clones, roughly 85% of them singletons. Sequencing was done on a sample of PBMCs or T cells enriched from blood (not recorded which). The receptor source for this set is a woman in her 30s who had recovered from COVID-19. The CDR3 runs from the conserved cysteine through the conserved F or W. The D gene is left open where the match is weak. Where a row states a size, it is once, few, many or the class of an expanded clone; other rows omit it.

D: -; size: -; J: TRBJ2-3; V: TRBV4-1; DNA: TGCGCCAGCAGCCAGTTAGGCACAGGGATTAGCACAGATACGCAGTATTTT; CDR3: CASSQLGTGISTDTQYF
D: -; size: -; J: TRBJ1-5; V: TRBV6-1; DNA: TGTGCCAGCAGTGAAGTGGCCAAATGGCAGCCCCAGCATTTT; CDR3: CASSEVAKWQPQHF
D: TRBD1; size: once; J: TRBJ1-2; V: TRBV5-1; DNA: TGCGCCAGCAGTATACAGGGGCCGTTCCTCTATGGCTACACCTTC; CDR3: CASSIQGPFLYGYTF
D: -; size: -; J: TRBJ1-2; V: TRBV30; DNA: TGTGCCTGCCTAAGAGGGGGGAGGGGAAATTACACCTTC; CDR3: CACLRGGRGNYTF
D: -; size: -; J: TRBJ2-5; V: TRBV6-5; DNA: TGTGCCAGCAGTTACCAACAGGGCTTGGAGACCCAGTACTTC; CDR3: CASSYQQGLETQYF
D: TRBD2; size: -; J: TRBJ2-3; V: TRBV2; DNA: TGTGCCAGCAGGAGCGGGGGGGGCGCAGATACGCAGTATTTT; CDR3: CASRSGGGADTQYF
D: -; size: -; J: TRBJ1-2; V: TRBV5-5; DNA: TGTGCCAGCAGCTTTTCGACAAACTATGGCTACACCTTC; CDR3: CASSFSTNYGYTF
D: TRBD1; size: -; J: TRBJ2-1; V: TRBV5-1; DNA: TGCGCCAGCAGTCCCGGGACAGGGAGCTCCGTTGGGCAGTTCTTC; CDR3: CASSPGTGSSVGQFF
D: -; size: -; J: TRBJ2-1; V: TRBV5-1; DNA: TGCGCCAGCAGCTTACCGGGTCGAAACAATGAGCAGTTCTTC; CDR3: CASSLPGRNNEQFF
D: TRBD1; size: -; J: TRBJ2-3; V: TRBV19; DNA: TGTGCCAGTAGTTCTGGGACAGGGCAGACAGATACGCAGTATTTT; CDR3: CASSSGTGQTDTQYF
D: TRBD1; size: -; J: TRBJ1-3; V: TRBV7-9; DNA: TGTGCCAGCACTACAGGGGGTGCTGGAAACACCATATATTTT; CDR3: CASTTGGAGNTIYF
D: TRBD1; size: -; J: TRBJ2-2; V: TRBV7-6; DNA: TGTGCCAGCAGCTTGTTCCGGGGACAGGGATCCCTGAACACCGGGGAGCTGTTTTTT; CDR3: CASSLFRGQGSLNTGELFF
D: -; size: -; J: TRBJ2-4; V: TRBV7-9; DNA: TGTGCCAGCAGCTTGTCGGAGGCCTCCAAAAACATTCAGTACTTC; CDR3: CASSLSEASKNIQYF
D: -; size: few; J: TRBJ2-7; V: TRBV19; DNA: TGTGCCAGTAGTACATCCGGGGGTTACGAGCAGTACTTC; CDR3: CASSTSGGYEQYF
D: -; size: -; J: TRBJ1-2; V: TRBV6-5; DNA: TGTGCCAGTATGACAGGAGACTATGGCTACACCTTC; CDR3: CASMTGDYGYTF
D: -; size: -; J: TRBJ2-1; V: TRBV6-1; DNA: TGTGCCAGCAGTGGCGACGGACTTCCAGGCTACAATGAGCAGTTCTTC; CDR3: CASSGDGLPGYNEQFF
D: -; size: -; J: TRBJ2-4; V: TRBV30; DNA: TGTGCCTGGAGTGTAGGTTCCAGCGCCCAAAACATTCAGTACTTC; CDR3: CAWSVGSSAQNIQYF
D: TRBD1; size: -; J: TRBJ1-4; V: TRBV7-6; DNA: TGTGCCAGCAGCTTTTCGCTTTTACAGGGGGCGACTAATGAAAAACTGTTTTTT; CDR3: CASSFSLLQGATNEKLFF
D: TRBD2; size: -; J: TRBJ2-5; V: TRBV19; DNA: TGTGCCAGTAGTATAGTCATTAGCGGGGGGCAGACCCAGTACTTC; CDR3: CASSIVISGGQTQYF
D: TRBD1; size: -; J: TRBJ1-2; V: TRBV7-2; DNA: TGTGCCAGCAGCGCGGACAGGGGAGGCGGTGGCTACACCTTC; CDR3: CASSADRGGGGYTF
D: -; size: -; J: TRBJ2-6; V: TRBV7-2; DNA: TGTGCCAGCAGCAAAATGGACAGCTCTGGGGCCAACGTCCTGACTTTC; CDR3: CASSKMDSSGANVLTF
D: -; size: -; J: TRBJ1-3; V: TRBV2; DNA: TGTGCCAGCAGTGAAGCGGGGCGCTCTGGAAACACCATATATTTT; CDR3: CASSEAGRSGNTIYF
D: TRBD2; size: once; J: TRBJ2-1; V: TRBV20-1; DNA: TGCAGTGCTAGTGAGGGACTAGCGGGGGGCAGGGGCTACAATGAGCAGTTCTTC; CDR3: CSASEGLAGGRGYNEQFF
D: TRBD1; size: -; J: TRBJ1-5; V: TRBV9; DNA: TGTGCCAGCAGCGAGGGGGCGGGATTCAATCAGCCCCAGCATTTT; CDR3: CASSEGAGFNQPQHF
D: TRBD1; size: -; J: TRBJ1-5; V: TRBV6-1; DNA: TGTGCCAGCAGTGAGGGTGTGGGACAGGGGTTGAATAGCAATCAGCCCCAGCATTTT; CDR3: CASSEGVGQGLNSNQPQHF
D: -; size: -; J: TRBJ2-3; V: TRBV5-1; DNA: TGCGCCAGCAGCTTGTTGTCAGGGAAAACAGATACGCAGTATTTT; CDR3: CASSLLSGKTDTQYF
D: -; size: -; J: TRBJ1-1; V: TRBV4-3; DNA: TGCGCCAGCAGCCAAGAGCCCCGGAGCTCTGAAGCTTTCTTT; CDR3: CASSQEPRSSEAFF
D: TRBD1; size: -; J: TRBJ1-5; V: TRBV30; DNA: TGTGCCTGGAGTGATGGGACAGGTGGGTATCAGCCCCAGCATTTT; CDR3: CAWSDGTGGYQPQHF
D: TRBD1; size: once; J: TRBJ1-1; V: TRBV9; DNA: TGTGCCAGCAGCGGGGGACAGGGGAACACTGAAGCTTTCTTT; CDR3: CASSGGQGNTEAFF
D: -; size: -; J: TRBJ2-2; V: TRBV2; DNA: TGTGCCAGCAGTGAAGCCAGGGGAGGGACCGGGGAGCTGTTTTTT; CDR3: CASSEARGGTGELFF
D: -; size: -; J: TRBJ2-7; V: TRBV18; DNA: TGTGCCAGCTCACCGCCGGGCCCAGGGTTCCACGAGCAGTACTTC; CDR3: CASSPPGPGFHEQYF
D: -; size: -; J: TRBJ2-3; V: TRBV6-1; DNA: TGTGCCAGCAGTGAAGCATCCAGGGCGGATACGCAGTATTTT; CDR3: CASSEASRADTQYF
D: TRBD1; size: -; J: TRBJ2-1; V: TRBV7-2; DNA: TGTGCCAGCAGCCGGACAGGCAAATTGGGTGAGCAGTTCTTC; CDR3: CASSRTGKLGEQFF
D: TRBD2; size: -; J: TRBJ2-1; V: TRBV30; DNA: TGTGCCTGGAGTGGAACCGCGGGGGGGCTCGCCTATGAGCAGTTCTTC; CDR3: CAWSGTAGGLAYEQFF
D: -; size: -; J: TRBJ2-7; V: TRBV5-1; DNA: TGCGCCACTTACTTCTTGACTGAAAAGGACAACGAGCAGTACTTC; CDR3: CATYFLTEKDNEQYF
D: TRBD1; size: -; J: TRBJ1-1; V: TRBV11-2; DNA: TGTGCCAGCAGCCCCCAGACAGGGGCCAACACTGAAGCTTTCTTT; CDR3: CASSPQTGANTEAFF
D: TRBD2; size: once; J: TRBJ2-2; V: TRBV11-2; DNA: TGTGCCATAAGGGGTCTAGCGGGGGCCTGGGGGACCGGGGAGCTGTTTTTT; CDR3: CAIRGLAGAWGTGELFF
D: TRBD1; size: -; J: TRBJ1-2; V: TRBV5-5; DNA: TGTGCCAGCAGCACCGGACAGGGGAACTATGGCTACACCTTC; CDR3: CASSTGQGNYGYTF
D: TRBD1; size: -; J: TRBJ2-5; V: TRBV6-5; DNA: TGTGCCAGCAGTCCGCGGACAGGGCCGCAAGAGACCCAGTACTTC; CDR3: CASSPRTGPQETQYF
D: -; size: -; J: TRBJ1-6; V: TRBV7-6; DNA: TGTGCCAGCAGCTTAGGATCAGGGGTCAATTCACCCCTCCACTTT; CDR3: CASSLGSGVNSPLHF
D: TRBD1; size: -; J: TRBJ1-1; V: TRBV2; DNA: TGTGCCAGCAGGGGGACAGGGCGTGAAGCTTTCTTT; CDR3: CASRGTGREAFF
D: -; size: -; J: TRBJ1-1; V: TRBV5-4; DNA: TGTGCCAGCAGCACAGGCACGAACACTGAAGCTTTCTTT; CDR3: CASSTGTNTEAFF